Shown below are 20 T cell receptor beta chains from a single sample sequenced in a study of CXCR3-negative and CXCR3-positive naive CD8 T cells. Study-level points and caveats: Naive cells with CXCR3 showed TRB CDR3s that were more hydrophobic than those in CXCR3-negative naive cells.

UMI-labeled 5' RACE TRB cDNA libraries were prepared from the cells. Following a re-call of the 5' RACE reads, TCRdb has one entry per CDR3 protein and lacks DNA. The sample yields over 95,000 distinct CDR3 sequences, of which the top ten take up around 0.38%. These receptors' antigens are unknown. Sequencing was carried out using naive CXCR3+ CD8+ T cells from blood. Subset meaning: CD45RO-CCR7+CD27+CD95- naive CD8+ T cells expressing CXCR3 (TNR3+). The receptor source for this set is a human donor in good health. Some clones in this sample may be carry-over from other donors' samples.

V usage is TRBV11-1 and J usage is TRBJ2-1; the D call from TCRdb, TRBD2, cannot be confirmed without DNA. CDR1 and CDR2 (germline): SGHAT, FQDESV (reference sequence). The CDR3 loop spans 16 amino acids. This chain's CDR3 is CASSLVMAGGYNEQFF.

The rearrangement uses TRBV6-5 and TRBJ2-1; TCRdb's D call, TRBD2, is unchecked because there is no DNA. Germline V gene sequence: CDR1 MNHEY, CDR2 SVGAGI. CDR3 length: 15 residues. The CDR3 reads CASSYASGRGNEQFF.

The rearrangement joins TRBV20-1 to TRBJ2-7; the TRBD1 assignment by TCRdb is unverifiable without DNA. This CDR3 is 14 amino acids long. Looked up from germline, CDR1 is DFQATT and CDR2 is SNEGSKA (reference sequence). The CDR3 region is CSARDWTYTYEQYF.

This chain links TRBV4-1 with TRBJ1-2; there is no DNA to check the TCRdb D call of TRBD1. The germline gives CDR1 MGHRA, CDR2 YSYEKL. The CDR3 consists of 14 residues. This chain's CDR3 is CASSQTGGNYGYTF.

The chain links TRBV7-7 to TRBJ2-2; TCRdb's assignment of TRBD1 cannot be checked, as there is no DNA. The CDR3 sequence is 16 residues long. Germline V gene lookup returns CDR1 SSHAT and CDR2 FNYEAQ (reference sequence). The chain's CDR3 is CASRLGGGKNTGELFF. Based on the CDR3 plus reference TRBV7-7 and TRBJ2-2, the full variable domain is GAGVSQSPRYKVTKRGQDVTLRCDPISSHATLYWYQQALGQGPEFLTYFNYEAQPDKSGLPSDRFSAERPEGSISTLTIQRTEQRDSAMYRCASRLGGGKNTGELFFGEGSRLTVL.

The J gene is TRBJ2-7, the V gene TRBV6-5; TCRdb's D gene call, TRBD1, goes unchecked for lack of DNA. Germline V CDR1 and CDR2: MNHEY, SVGAGI. The CDR3 length is 16 residues. This CDR3 is CASSYLGQGNLEEQYF.

This chain uses TRBV9 with TRBJ1-2. Germline loops: CDR1 SGDLS, CDR2 YYNGEE. The CDR3 has 15 residues. CDR3 amino acids: CASSVGGTVVYGYTF.

V gene TRBV28 combines with J gene TRBJ2-2; TCRdb's assignment of TRBD2 cannot be checked, as there is no DNA. The CDR3 consists of 14 residues. CDR1 is MDHEN and CDR2 is SYDVKM in the germline V gene. CDR3 region: CASSARLAPGELFF.

The chain uses TRBV28 and TRBJ2-5; no DNA is available, so the TRBD2 call from TCRdb remains unchecked. The CDR3 runs to 17 residues. Germline CDR1 and CDR2: MDHEN and SYDVKM. The CDR3 sequence: CASSPWTSGGAEETQYF.

The V call is TRBV29-1, the J call TRBJ2-7; TCRdb selects TRBD1, and the lack of DNA leaves this call unchecked. The CDR3 has 13 amino acids. Germline CDR1 reads SQVTM; CDR2 reads ANQGSEA. The CDR3 region is CSVQGDYSYEQYF.

The chain carries TRBV6-5 and TRBJ2-7; TCRdb selects TRBD1, and the lack of DNA leaves this call unchecked. Per the germline V gene, CDR1 is MNHEY and CDR2 is SVGAGI. The CDR3 is 15 amino acids. CDR3 loop: CASSPTGTGRDEQYF.

The chain combines TRBV6-5 with TRBJ2-1; the TCRdb D gene call, TRBD2, has no DNA to confirm it. The CDR3 contains 16 residues. Germline lookup yields CDR1 MNHEY and CDR2 SVGAGI. Here the CDR3 reads CASSYYPGLDYNEQFF.

CDR3 in amino acids: CASSLNTLDEQFF. This rearrangement joins TRBV7-3 to TRBJ2-1. Germline assignment: CDR1 SGHTA and CDR2 FQGTGA. The CDR3 is 13 residues long.

The chain has TRBV10-2 and TRBJ1-1. Germline V lookup: CDR1 WSHSY, CDR2 SAAADI. The CDR3 runs 14 residues. This CDR3 reads CASSEAALNTEAFF.

The chain carries TRBV29-1 and TRBJ2-1. The CDR3 runs 13 residues. Germline CDR1 SQVTM, CDR2 ANQGSEA. CDR3 in amino acids: CSVDLYSYNEQFF.

The chain carries TRBV29-1 and TRBJ2-7; TCRdb calls TRBD1, which cannot be checked without DNA. The CDR3 covers 13 residues. CDR1 is SQVTM, CDR2 ANQGSEA, per germline. CDR3 protein: CSVEEGQPGEQYF.

The chain employs TRBV7-9 and TRBJ2-1; TCRdb lists TRBD2, though no DNA is available to test this call. This CDR3 contains 16 residues. Germline loops: CDR1 SEHNR, CDR2 FQNEAQ (reference sequence). CDR3 region: CASSPTSGKTYNEQFF.

This sequence joins TRBV7-2 and TRBJ2-1; there is no DNA to check the TCRdb D call of TRBD1. Germline CDR1 SGHTA, CDR2 FQGNSA. The CDR3 length is 16 residues. The CDR3 sequence: CASSPSGNNAYNEQFF.

The chain uses TRBV12-3 or TRBV12-4 and TRBJ2-1; TCRdb gives TRBD1 as the D gene, but with no DNA this cannot be confirmed. CDR3 length: 15 amino acids. The CDR3 spells CASRSTGGLYNEQFF.

The rearrangement uses TRBV25-1 and TRBJ1-1. This CDR3 has 13 amino acids. Looked up from germline, CDR1 is MGHDK and CDR2 is SYGVNS. This CDR3 reads CASSEPGDTEAFF.